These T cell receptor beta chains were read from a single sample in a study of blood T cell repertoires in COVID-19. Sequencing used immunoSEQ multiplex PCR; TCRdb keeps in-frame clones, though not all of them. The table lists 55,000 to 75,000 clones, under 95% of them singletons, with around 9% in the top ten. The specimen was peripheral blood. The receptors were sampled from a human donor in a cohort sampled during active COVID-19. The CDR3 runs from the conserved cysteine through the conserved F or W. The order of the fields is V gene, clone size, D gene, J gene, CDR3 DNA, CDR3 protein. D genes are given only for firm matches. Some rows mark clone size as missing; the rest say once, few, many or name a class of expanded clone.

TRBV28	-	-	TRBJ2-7	TGTGCCAGCAGTTTGGTACAGGGTCCCAACGAGCAGTACTTC	CASSLVQGPNEQYF
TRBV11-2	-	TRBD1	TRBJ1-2	TGTGCCAGCAGACGACCCGGGACAGGGGGCTCGAGGGATGGCTACACCTTC	CASRRPGTGGSRDGYTF
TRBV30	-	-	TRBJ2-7	TGTGCCTGGGTGGGGGGCTACGAGCAGTACTTC	CAWVGGYEQYF
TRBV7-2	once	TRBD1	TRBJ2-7	TGTGCCAGCTTCCCCGGGACAGGGTCCTACGAGCAGTACTTC	CASFPGTGSYEQYF
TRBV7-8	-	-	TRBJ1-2	TGTGCCAGCAGCTTAGCTGAGGGAACTAACTATGGCTACACCTTC	CASSLAEGTNYGYTF
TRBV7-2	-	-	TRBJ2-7	TGTGCCAGCAGCTTAGCTGGGGCTACTCCTGCCTACGAGCAGTACTTC	CASSLAGATPAYEQYF
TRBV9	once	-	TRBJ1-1	TGTGCCAGCAGCTTCAGGGGATGGGCTCTGGGTTTAGCTTTCTTT	CASSFRGWALGLAFF
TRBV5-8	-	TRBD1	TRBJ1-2	TGTGCCAGCAGCTTGGTCGCAGGGGGCTATGGCTACACCTTC	CASSLVAGGYGYTF
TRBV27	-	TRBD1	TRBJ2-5	TGTGCCAGCAGCCTGGGACAGGGTAAAGAGACCCAGTACTTC	CASSLGQGKETQYF
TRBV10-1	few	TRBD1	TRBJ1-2	TGCGCCAGCATGGGGACAGGACTTATCTATGGCTACACCTTC	CASMGTGLIYGYTF
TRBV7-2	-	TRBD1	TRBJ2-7	TGTGCCAGCAGCTTCGGGACAGGGCGCAGAGAGCAGTACTTC	CASSFGTGRREQYF
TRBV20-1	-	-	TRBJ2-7	TGCAGTGCTAGTAAATACGAGGCAGCTTACTACGAGCAGTACTTC	CSASKYEAAYYEQYF
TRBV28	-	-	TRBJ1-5	TGTGCCAGCAGCTGGAGGGGGGGGAGAAATCAGCCCCAGCATTTT	CASSWRGGRNQPQHF
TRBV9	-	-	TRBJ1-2	TGTGCCAGCAGCGTAGCAGCGGGGAAGGACTATGGCTACACCTTC	CASSVAAGKDYGYTF
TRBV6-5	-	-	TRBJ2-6	TGTGCCAGCAGCTCGACCGCTGCTAGCGTCCTGACTTTC	CASSSTAASVLTF
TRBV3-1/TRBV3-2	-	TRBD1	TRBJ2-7	TGTGCCAGCAGCCAACGTCCCGGGACAGGTTTCGAATCCTACGAGCAGTACTTC	CASSQRPGTGFESYEQYF
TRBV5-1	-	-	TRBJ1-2	TGCGCCAGCAGCTTTGAGGAGGTGAATGGCTACACCTTC	CASSFEEVNGYTF
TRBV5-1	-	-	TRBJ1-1	TGCGCCAGCAGTTCTGGGAGAACTGAAGCTTTCTTT	CASSSGRTEAFF
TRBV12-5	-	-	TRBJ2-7	TGTGCTAGTGGGGACAGTTCTTTATGGGAGCAGTACTTC	CASGDSSLWEQYF
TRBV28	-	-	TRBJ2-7	TGTGCCAGCAGCATGACCGCAGGTAGTCGCCCATACGAGCAGTACTTC	CASSMTAGSRPYEQYF
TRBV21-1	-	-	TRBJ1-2	TGTGCCAGCATCTCTTTTGGACGGAGGCGCGACTATGGCTACACCTTC	CASISFGRRRDYGYTF
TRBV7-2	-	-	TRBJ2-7	TGTGCCAGCAGCTTAGGGGTGGGAGTTTTCCCCTACGAGCAGTACTTC	CASSLGVGVFPYEQYF
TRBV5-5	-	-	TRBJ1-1	TGTGCCAGCAGCTTGGTGGGGCACGGGTGGCTGAACACTGAAGCTTTCTTT	CASSLVGHGWLNTEAFF
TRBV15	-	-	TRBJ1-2	TGTGCCACCAGCAGAGTATTTAGGGGTGGCTACACCTTC	CATSRVFRGGYTF
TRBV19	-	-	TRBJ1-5	TGTGCCAGTAGCGGTGGTTTTAGCAATCAGCCCCAGCATTTT	CASSGGFSNQPQHF
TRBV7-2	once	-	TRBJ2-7	TGTGCCAGCAGCTTAGCGCCGGACATAGCCTACGAGCAGTACTTC	CASSLAPDIAYEQYF
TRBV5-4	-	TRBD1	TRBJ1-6	TGTGCCAGCAGCACGACAGGGGGTAATTCACCCCTCCACTTT	CASSTTGGNSPLHF
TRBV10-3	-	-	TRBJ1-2	TGTGCCATCAGTGAGTTCCGACCTACTCCCGACCCAGGTTATGGCTACACCTTC	CAISEFRPTPDPGYGYTF
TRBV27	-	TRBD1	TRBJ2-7	TGTGCCAGCAGTTTAGGGACAGGGGGCTCCTACGAGCAGTACTTC	CASSLGTGGSYEQYF
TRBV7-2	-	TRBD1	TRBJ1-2	TGTGCCAGCAGCTCGACTGGGACAGGAGGAGATGGCTACACCTTC	CASSSTGTGGDGYTF
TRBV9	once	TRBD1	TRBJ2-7	TGTGCCAGCAGCGTCGGACAGGAGACTTACGAGCAGTACTTC	CASSVGQETYEQYF
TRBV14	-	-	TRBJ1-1	TGTGCCAGCAGCCGGGGGGTCTGGAACACTGAAGCTTTCTTT	CASSRGVWNTEAFF
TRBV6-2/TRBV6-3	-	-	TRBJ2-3	TGTGCCAGCAGTTACGGGCCGACCACAGATACGCAGTATTTT	CASSYGPTTDTQYF
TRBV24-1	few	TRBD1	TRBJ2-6	TGTGCCACCAGTGATTCAAGGACAGGTCCCCTCGGGGCCAACGTCCTGACTTTC	CATSDSRTGPLGANVLTF
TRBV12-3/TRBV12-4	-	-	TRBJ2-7	TGTGCCAGCAGCGGACCGCGGGTGTACTTC	CASSGPRVYF
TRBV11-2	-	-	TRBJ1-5	TGTGCCAGCAGCTTGGACGGGGGAGATCAGCCCCAGCATTTT	CASSLDGGDQPQHF
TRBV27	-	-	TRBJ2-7	TGTGCCAGCAGTTTCAGTGGGTCAGGCTCCTACGAGCAGTACTTC	CASSFSGSGSYEQYF
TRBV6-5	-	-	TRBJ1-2	TGTGCCAGCAGTTCAGTACCTTCAACAGGGAGCTATGGCTACACCTTC	CASSSVPSTGSYGYTF
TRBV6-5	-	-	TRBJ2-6	TGTGCCAGCAGTTACTCGGCTAGCACTGGGGCCAACGTCCTGACTTTC	CASSYSASTGANVLTF
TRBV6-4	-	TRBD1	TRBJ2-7	TGTGCCAGCACCAGAACAGGGGGCCCTCCCTACGAGCAGTACTTC	CASTRTGGPPYEQYF
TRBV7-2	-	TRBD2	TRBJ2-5	TGTGCCAGCAGCTCCTTAACTAGCGGGGGGGCAGAGACCCAGTACTTC	CASSSLTSGGAETQYF
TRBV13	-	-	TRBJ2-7	TGTGCCAGCAGCTTGGCCGGGGAGGGGGAAGAGCAGTACTTC	CASSLAGEGEEQYF
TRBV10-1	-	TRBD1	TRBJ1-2	TGCGCCAGCAGGAGGACAGGGGGCGACTATGGCTACACCTTC	CASRRTGGDYGYTF
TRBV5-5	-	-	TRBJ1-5	TGTGCCAGCAGCTTGGCCGGGGGAGCCAATCAGCCCCAGCATTTT	CASSLAGGANQPQHF
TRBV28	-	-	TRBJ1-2	TGTGCCAGCAGTCCAGTGAACTATGGCTACACCTTC	CASSPVNYGYTF
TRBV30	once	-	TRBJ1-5	TGTGCCTGGAGCCCGTCAGACAATCAGCCCCAGCATTTT	CAWSPSDNQPQHF
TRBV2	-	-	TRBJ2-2	TGTGGGGCCGTGGGGGGTCACGGGGAGCTGTTTTTT	CGAVGGHGELFF
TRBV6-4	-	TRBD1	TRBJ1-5	TGTGCCAGCAGCTCGACAGGGGGTGTGCAGCCCCAGCATTTT	CASSSTGGVQPQHF
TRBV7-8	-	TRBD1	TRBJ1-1	TGTGCCAGCAGCTTCCGGACAGGGGTCCCACTTGAAGCTTTCTTT	CASSFRTGVPLEAFF
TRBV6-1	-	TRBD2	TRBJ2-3	TGTGCCAGCAGTGAAGGCCTAGCGGGGGGCTACGCTAGCACAGATACGCAGTATTTT	CASSEGLAGGYASTDTQYF
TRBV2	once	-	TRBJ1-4	TGTGCCAGCAGTGAATTGGGGAGTAATGAAAAACTGTTTTTT	CASSELGSNEKLFF
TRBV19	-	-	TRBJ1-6	TGTGCCAGTAGTATAGAACGGACAAATAATTCACCCCTCCACTTT	CASSIERTNNSPLHF
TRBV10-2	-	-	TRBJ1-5	TGCGCCAGCAGTGAGTCTGGGCTACTTAGCAATCAGCCCCAGCATTTT	CASSESGLLSNQPQHF
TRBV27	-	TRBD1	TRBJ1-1	TGTGCCAGCAGCTTAAAGACAGGGACCACTGAAGCTTTCTTT	CASSLKTGTTEAFF
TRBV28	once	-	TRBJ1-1	TGTGCCAGCAGTTTTCAGGGCGGAAGCAACACTGAAGCTTTCTTT	CASSFQGGSNTEAFF
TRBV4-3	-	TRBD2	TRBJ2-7	TGCGCCAGCAGCCGACGGGCTAGCGGGGGGGACGAGCAGTACTTC	CASSRRASGGDEQYF
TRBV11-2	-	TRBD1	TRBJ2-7	TGTGCCAGCAGCTTAGGAAGACAGGGTTTGGGCGAGCAGTACTTC	CASSLGRQGLGEQYF
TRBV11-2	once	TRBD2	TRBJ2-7	TGTGCCAGCGCGGTGGGGGAGGGCTACGAGCAGTACTTC	CASAVGEGYEQYF
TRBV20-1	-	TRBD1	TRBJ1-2	TGCAGTGCTAGTAGTGGGACAGGATACTATGGCTACACCTTC	CSASSGTGYYGYTF